This T cell receptor beta chain stems from a study of T cell responses to AZD1222 COVID-19 vaccine. Study-level results: Within unmutated variant regions lay the reported targets of nearly half of spike-specific TCRs. Clonal diversity was possibly underestimated; the donors were predominantly white British and more often female. None of the repertoires were sampled until the peak T cell response had passed. Of the AZD1222 recipients, only five to seven were seropositive at baseline.

Points on this clone: Antigen: not known.

The protocol was immunoSEQ multiplex PCR, while the TCRdb copy is restricted to in-frame clones and leaves out a portion. The data contain approximately 180,000 clones, approximately 94% of them singletons. The length of the CDR3 is 13 residues. CDR1 and CDR2 (germline): SNHLY, FYNNEI. The V and J ends lost 4 bases and 8 bases respectively, with 14 bases between them. This clonotype originated in an adult in good health. The input for sequencing was peripheral blood, taken on day 0 of AZD1222 vaccination. The V call is TRBV2, the J call TRBJ1-2; D is possibly TRBD1 (5 bases). Here the CDR3 DNA reads TGTGCCAGCAGTGGGAGAGCAGGGCCCGGCTACACCTTC. Encoded protein: CASSGRAGPGYTF.